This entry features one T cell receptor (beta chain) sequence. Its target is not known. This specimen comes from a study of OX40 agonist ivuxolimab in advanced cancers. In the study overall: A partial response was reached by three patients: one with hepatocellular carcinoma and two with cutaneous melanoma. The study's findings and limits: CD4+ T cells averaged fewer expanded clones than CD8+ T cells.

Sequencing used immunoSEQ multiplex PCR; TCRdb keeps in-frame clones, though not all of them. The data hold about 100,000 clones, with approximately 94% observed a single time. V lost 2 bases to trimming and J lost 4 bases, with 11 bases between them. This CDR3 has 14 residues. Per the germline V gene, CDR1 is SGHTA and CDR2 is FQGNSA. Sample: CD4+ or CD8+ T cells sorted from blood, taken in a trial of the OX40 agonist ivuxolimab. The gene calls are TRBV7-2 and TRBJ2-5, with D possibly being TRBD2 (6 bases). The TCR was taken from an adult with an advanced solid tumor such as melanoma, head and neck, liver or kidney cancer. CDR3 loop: CASSLTGGGETQYF. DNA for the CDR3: TGTGCCAGCAGCTTAACTGGGGGAGGAGAGACCCAGTACTTC.